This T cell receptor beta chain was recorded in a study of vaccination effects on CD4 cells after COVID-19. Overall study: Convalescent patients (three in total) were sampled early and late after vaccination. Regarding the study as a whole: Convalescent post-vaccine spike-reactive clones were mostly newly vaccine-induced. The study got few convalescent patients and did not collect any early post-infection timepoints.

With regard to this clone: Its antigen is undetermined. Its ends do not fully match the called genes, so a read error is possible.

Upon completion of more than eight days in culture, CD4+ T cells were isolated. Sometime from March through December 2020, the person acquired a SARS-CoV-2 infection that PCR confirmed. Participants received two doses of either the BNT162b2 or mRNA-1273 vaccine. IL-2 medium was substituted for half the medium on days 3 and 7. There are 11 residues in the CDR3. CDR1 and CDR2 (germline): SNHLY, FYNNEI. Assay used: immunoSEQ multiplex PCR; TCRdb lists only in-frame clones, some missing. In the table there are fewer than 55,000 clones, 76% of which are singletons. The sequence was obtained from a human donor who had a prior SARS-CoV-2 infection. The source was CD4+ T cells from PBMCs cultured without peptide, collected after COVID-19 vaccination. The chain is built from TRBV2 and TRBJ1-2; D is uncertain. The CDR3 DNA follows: TGTGCCAGCAGTGATTTTCTCGGCGGAATCTTC. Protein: CASSDFLGGIF.